The 32 T cell receptor beta chains listed next were all sequenced from one sample in a study of T-cell memory formation after mild COVID-19. TCRdb re-called the 5' RACE reads through MiXCR, storing one row per CDR3 protein. The table lists about 600,000 distinct CDR3 sequences, roughly a fifth of them singletons, with about 8.2% in the top ten. The sequencing sample was made of PBMCs or a T cell subset sorted from them (not recorded which). Every receptor here comes from an adult woman who had mild COVID-19 (a few samples of this study predate the infection). Cell type and time point are not known.

The rearrangement uses TRBV24-1 and TRBJ2-7, with TRBD1 matching 8 bases. V was pared by 5 bases and J by 1 base, with 3 bases of the junction left unmatched. Germline values: CDR1 KGHDR, CDR2 SFDVKD. This CDR3 is built from 14 residues. CDR3 sequence: CATSGTGRSYEQYF. CDR3 DNA: TGTGCCACCAGTGGGACAGGGAGGTCCTACGAGCAGTACTTC.

The V call is TRBV6-1, the J call TRBJ2-6; the match to TRBD1 covers 8 bases. V dropped 6 bases and J dropped 4; count of bases not matched to a gene: 5. CDR1 and CDR2 from the germline V gene are MNHNS and SASEGT. The CDR3 has 15 residues. Here the CDR3 DNA reads TGTGCCAGCAGACGGACAGGGCAAGGGGCCAACGTCCTGACTTTC. Protein sequence: CASRRTGQGANVLTF.

CDR3 bases: TGTGCCTGGAGTGGACTAGACAGGGGAGGAGAGACCCAGTACTTC. Protein: CAWSGLDRGGETQYF. The chain combines TRBV30 with TRBJ2-5, with 8 nucleotides matching TRBD1. CDR1 is GTSNPN and CDR2 is SVGIG in the germline V gene (reference sequence). Germline trimming cut 1 base from V and 4 bases from J; bases unmatched to any gene: 8. The CDR3 runs to 15 residues.

The chain employs TRBV20-1 and TRBJ1-1; D is uncertain. In germline, CDR1 is DFQATT, CDR2 SNEGSKA (reference sequence). V gave up 5 bases and J gave up 5 bases, with 12 bases separating them. This CDR3 spans 12 amino acids. The CDR3 coding sequence is TGCAGTGCTCAAATACCGGGGACTGAAGCTTTCTTT. Its translation: CSAQIPGTEAFF.

The chain is built from TRBV3-1 and TRBJ2-1; D perhaps matches TRBD1 (5 bases). Per the germline V gene, CDR1 is LGHDT and CDR2 is YNNKEL (reference sequence). The CDR3 covers 13 residues. V was shortened by 1 base and J by 10 bases, with 11 bases between the two germline ends. CDR3 in amino acids: CASSQVKGEEQFF. CDR3 nucleotide sequence: TGTGCCAGCAGCCAAGTTAAAGGGGAAGAGCAGTTCTTC.

This chain uses TRBV7-2 with TRBJ2-3; 8 bases agree with TRBD2. Germline CDR1 SGHTA, CDR2 FQGNSA. The CDR3 totals 16 residues. The J segment lost 2 bases and the V segment lost 4 bases, leaving 8 bases of the junction unmatched. This chain's CDR3 is CASSSLSGTATDTQYF. The CDR3 nucleotides read TGTGCCAGCAGCTCCCTTAGCGGGACCGCCACAGATACGCAGTATTTT.

J is TRBJ1-2 and V is TRBV9; the D gene is possibly TRBD1 (6 bases). Germline CDR1 and CDR2: SGDLS and YYNGEE. Deletions cut 0 bases from V and 5 bases from J, with 17 bases between. CDR3 length equals 16 residues. The CDR3 protein is CASSVAVGGAGYGYTF. The CDR3 nucleotides are TGTGCCAGCAGCGTAGCTGTGGGGGGCGCAGGGTATGGCTACACCTTC.

The rearrangement links TRBV4-2 to TRBJ1-2; D perhaps matches TRBD1 (5 bases). Germline CDR1 reads LGHNA; CDR2 reads YNFKEQ. The CDR3 consists of 14 residues. The ends were cut back, 4 bases at V and 4 bases at J, with 13 bases in the middle. The CDR3 protein is CASSRSGTAYGYTF. CDR3 sequence (DNA): TGTGCCAGCAGCCGGTCGGGGACGGCCTATGGCTACACCTTC.

The chain links TRBV9 to TRBJ1-5; no firm D call. Germline CDR1 SGDLS, CDR2 YYNGEE. The CDR3 is made up of 14 amino acids. V lost 0 bases and J 6 bases, leaving 10 bases between the germline ends. CDR3 sequence (DNA): TGTGCCAGCAGCGTAGGAGGTCGCGGTCAGCCCCAGCATTTT. Amino acids: CASSVGGRGQPQHF.

The rearrangement links TRBV20-1 to TRBJ2-4; 10 bases match TRBD2. Germline CDR1 DFQATT, CDR2 SNEGSKA (reference sequence). Losses at the gene ends were 5 bases for V and 7 bases for J; bases not matched to a gene: 5. The CDR3 extends over 13 amino acids. The CDR3 here is CSAELAGRNIQYF. The CDR3 nucleotides are TGCAGTGCTGAACTAGCGGGAAGGAACATTCAGTACTTC.

The J gene is TRBJ2-7, the V gene TRBV5-1, with 11 bases fitting TRBD2. The germline V gene encodes CDR1 SGHRS and CDR2 YFSETQ. The CDR3 consists of 17 residues. The ends lost 5 bases at V and 2 bases at J; junction bases unmatched: 12. CDR3 nucleotide sequence: TGCGCCAGCAGATACGGGACTAGCGGAGGAGGTCCCTACGAGCAGTACTTC. It specifies CASRYGTSGGGPYEQYF.

CDR3 sequence reads: CASSYDGTVDGYTF. The CDR3 region has the DNA TGTGCCAGCAGTTACGACGGGACAGTCGATGGCTACACCTTC. The chain employs TRBV6-6 and TRBJ1-2, with 7 positions matching TRBD1. This CDR3 comprises 14 residues. The V segment lost 2 bases and the J segment 6 bases; nucleotides outside the gene matches: 6. Looked up from germline, CDR1 is MNHNY and CDR2 is SVGAGI (reference sequence).

The sample holds a few counts of this clonotype. The chain employs TRBV6-1 and TRBJ1-1; D may be TRBD1 (6 bases). Germline V gene sequence: CDR1 MNHNS, CDR2 SASEGT. The CDR3 covers 16 residues. Trimming pared 1 base from V and 0 bases from J, leaving 12 bases between. In DNA, the CDR3 is TGTGCCAGCAGTGAAGGTCAGGGGCTCATGAACACTGAAGCTTTCTTT. Translation gives CASSEGQGLMNTEAFF.

This clonotype showed up just a few times. The chain joins TRBV20-1 to TRBJ2-7; 13 nucleotides align to TRBD2. The CDR3 runs to 18 residues. V dropped 1 base and J dropped 3; count of bases not matched to a gene: 12. The germline V gene has CDR1 DFQATT and CDR2 SNEGSKA (reference sequence). The CDR3 here is CSARVRTSGGLLRYEQYF. CDR3 coding DNA: TGCAGTGCTAGAGTTCGGACTAGCGGGGGCCTTTTACGCTACGAGCAGTACTTC.

This chain connects TRBV12-5 to TRBJ2-3; D remains unclear. Trimming shortened V by 1 base and J by 6 bases, and 5 bases separated the two germline ends. Germline V CDR1 and CDR2: LGHNT, FRNRAP. CDR3 length: 12 residues. This chain's CDR3 is CASGLDKDTQYF. DNA of the CDR3: TGTGCTAGTGGTTTGGATAAGGATACGCAGTATTTT.

This sequence joins TRBV7-9 and TRBJ1-2; no reliable D call. Germline values: CDR1 SEHNR, CDR2 FQNEAQ (reference sequence). V lost 5 bases and J 8 bases, leaving 12 bases between the germline ends. This CDR3 region has 12 residues. The CDR3 protein is CASSHPRGGYTF. CDR3 DNA: TGTGCCAGCAGCCACCCCCGCGGGGGCTACACCTTC.

This clonotype was recorded a few times. V is TRBV29-1 and J is TRBJ2-1, with D unclear. Germline CDR1 is SQVTM and CDR2 is ANQGSEA. CDR3 size: 13 residues. V was clipped by 4 bases and J by 0 bases, with 7 bases between them. CDR3 sequence reads: CSVVQSSYNEQFF. The CDR3 nucleotides are TGCAGCGTTGTACAAAGCTCCTACAATGAGCAGTTCTTC.

The V call is TRBV7-9, the J call TRBJ1-2; D is possibly TRBD1 (5 bases). Per germline, CDR1 SEHNR and CDR2 FQNEAQ (reference sequence). Trimming stripped 5 bases from V and 5 bases from J, with 12 bases between. The CDR3 totals 13 residues. The CDR3: CASSPGPTYGYTF. In nucleotides, the CDR3 is TGTGCCAGCAGCCCGGGACCCACTTATGGCTACACCTTC. The variable domain in full, with the rest retrieved from reference TRBV7-9 and TRBJ1-2, is DTGVSQNPRHKITKRGQNVTFRCDPISEHNRLYWYRQTLGQGPEFLTYFQNEAQLEKSRLLSDRFSAERPKGSFSTLEIQRTEQGDSAMYLCASSPGPTYGYTFGSGTRLTVV.

The chain is built from TRBV20-1 and TRBJ2-3; tentatively, D is TRBD2 (6 bases). This CDR3 has 14 amino acids. Trimming left V 1 base short and J 4 bases short, with 12 bases between. Germline CDR1 and CDR2: DFQATT and SNEGSKA (reference sequence). CDR3 nucleotides: TGCAGTGCTAGAGGCGGGGTGGGGGCAGATACGCAGTATTTT. Its translation is CSARGGVGADTQYF.

The chain carries TRBV29-1 and TRBJ2-7; D remains ambiguous. Germline-derived CDR1 and CDR2 are SQVTM and ANQGSEA. Trimming pared 1 base from V and 0 bases from J, leaving 16 bases between. CDR3 size: 16 residues. The CDR3 is CSVEGTADLNSYEQYF. Here the CDR3 DNA reads TGCAGCGTTGAAGGCACGGCCGATCTAAACTCCTACGAGCAGTACTTC.

The chain employs TRBV24-1 and TRBJ2-3, with TRBD2 matching over 7 bases. The CDR3 contains 15 residues. The ends lost 5 bases at V and 0 bases at J; junction bases unmatched: 4. The germline V gene has CDR1 KGHDR and CDR2 SFDVKD. The CDR3 bases are TGTGCCACCAGTGTCGGTAGCGGGAGCACAGATACGCAGTATTTT. It translates to CATSVGSGSTDTQYF.

This clonotype came up a few times. The chain has TRBV5-1 and TRBJ2-7; TRBD1 matches 8 bases. CDR3 length equals 16 residues. From germline, CDR1 is SGHRS and CDR2 YFSETQ. J was trimmed by 2 bases and V by 4 bases; bases with no gene match: 11. Here the CDR3 DNA reads TGCGCCAGCAGCAAACTGCCGGGACAGGAACCCTACGAGCAGTACTTC. This codes for CASSKLPGQEPYEQYF. Full variable domain (rest looked up from reference TRBV5-1 and TRBJ2-7): KAGVTQTPRYLIKTRGQQVTLSCSPISGHRSVSWYQQTPGQGLQFLFEYFSETQRNKGNFPGRFSGRQFSNSRSEMNVSTLELGDSALYLCASSKLPGQEPYEQYFGPGTRLTVT.

A single count supports this clonotype. The chain uses TRBV5-1 and TRBJ2-7, with 7 nucleotides matching TRBD2. The CDR3 consists of 17 residues. The germline V gene has CDR1 SGHRS and CDR2 YFSETQ. V shed 0 bases and J 7 bases; nucleotides not matched to a gene: 16. The CDR3 coding sequence is TGCGCCAGCAGCTTGGGAACTAGCGCTTCTGGCTCTAAAGAGCAGTACTTC. Protein sequence: CASSLGTSASGSKEQYF.

The rearrangement joins TRBV30 to TRBJ2-5; 13 bases match TRBD2. In germline, CDR1 is GTSNPN, CDR2 SVGIG (reference sequence). V trimming: 5 bases; J trimming: 7 bases; junction bases outside the gene matches: 4. CDR3 length: 13 amino acids. The DNA of the CDR3 is TGTGCCTGGGGACTAGCGGGAGTGGGGACCCAGTACTTC. It is translated as CAWGLAGVGTQYF. The full variable domain, its missing parts supplied by reference TRBV30 and TRBJ2-5, is SQTIHQWPATLVQPVGSPLSLECTVEGTSNPNLYWYRQAAGRGLQLLFYSVGIGQISSEVPQNLSASRPQDRQFILSSKKLLLSDSGFYLCAWGLAGVGTQYFGPGTRLLVL.

The V call is TRBV12-3 or TRBV12-4, the J call TRBJ2-7; 12 bases fit TRBD2. CDR3 length: 15 residues. The V and J ends lost 6 bases and 5 bases, in that order; junction bases with no gene match: 8. The CDR3 DNA reads as TGTGCCAGCAGCAAGACTAGCGGGAGTTCCCACGAGCAGTACTTC. It specifies CASSKTSGSSHEQYF.

The chain couples TRBV6-6 to TRBJ2-5; tentative D call: TRBD2 (6 bases). V lost 6 bases, J lost 1 base, and 15 bases lay in between. Germline assignment: CDR1 MNHNY and CDR2 SVGAGI (reference sequence). The CDR3 covers 15 residues. CDR3 sequence: CASRLLGGSQETQYF. CDR3 DNA: TGTGCCAGCAGGCTACTCGGGGGAAGCCAAGAGACCCAGTACTTC.

The table lists this clonotype with many counts. The chain links TRBV15 to TRBJ2-1; TRBD2 matches at 7 bases. Germline lookup yields CDR1 LNHNV and CDR2 YYDKDF (reference sequence). Germline trimming cut 5 bases from V and 2 bases from J; bases unmatched to any gene: 6. CDR3 length equals 15 residues. CDR3 sequence reads: CATSGERGPYNEQFF. CDR3 DNA: TGTGCCACCAGCGGCGAGCGGGGCCCCTACAATGAGCAGTTCTTC.

This clonotype was seen a handful of times. For the CDR3, the DNA is TGCGCCAGCAGCCGGCTCCCCACTAGCGCCTCGGTAGATACGCAGTATTTT. This translates into CASSRLPTSASVDTQYF. The rearrangement links TRBV5-1 to TRBJ2-3; TRBD2 agrees at 7 bases. This CDR3 has 17 residues. V was pared by 4 bases and J by 5 bases, with 16 bases of the junction left unmatched. Germline lookup yields CDR1 SGHRS and CDR2 YFSETQ.

A few counts support this clonotype. This chain uses TRBV5-1 with TRBJ1-1, with D possibly matching TRBD1 (5 bases). Germline assignment: CDR1 SGHRS and CDR2 YFSETQ. The CDR3 runs to 15 residues. V gave up 1 base and J gave up 4 bases, with 14 bases separating them. The CDR3 loop reads CASSLTNWRGTEAFF. The CDR3 DNA sequence: TGCGCCAGCAGCTTGACAAACTGGAGGGGCACTGAAGCTTTCTTT.

The chain couples TRBV5-6 to TRBJ2-1; the match to TRBD2 covers 8 bases. Germline V lookup: CDR1 SGHDT, CDR2 YYEEEE. This CDR3 has 14 residues. J lost 7 bases, V lost 0 bases, and 3 bases had no gene match. CDR3 DNA sequence: TGTGCCAGCAGCTTGGTCGTAGCGGGAAATGAGCAGTTCTTC. Translation gives CASSLVVAGNEQFF.

V is TRBV7-9 and J is TRBJ1-6; possible D gene TRBD1, 5 bases. The germline V and J ends were trimmed by 4 bases and 3 bases, with 10 bases remaining between them. The CDR3 covers 15 residues. CDR1 SEHNR and CDR2 FQNEAQ come from the germline V gene (reference sequence). CDR3 protein: CASSSGPVYNSPLHF. CDR3 in DNA: TGTGCCAGCAGCTCGGGACCGGTCTATAATTCACCCCTCCACTTT.

Only a few counts were recorded for this clonotype. The rearrangement uses TRBV3-1 and TRBJ2-5; unclear D gene. Germline assignment: CDR1 LGHDT and CDR2 YNNKEL (reference sequence). The V gene lost 1 base and the J gene lost 2 bases, with 8 bases spanning the gap. The CDR3 length is 14 residues. In DNA form, the CDR3 reads TGTGCCAGCAGCCAAGTGTCTCAACAAGAGACCCAGTACTTC. Protein product: CASSQVSQQETQYF.